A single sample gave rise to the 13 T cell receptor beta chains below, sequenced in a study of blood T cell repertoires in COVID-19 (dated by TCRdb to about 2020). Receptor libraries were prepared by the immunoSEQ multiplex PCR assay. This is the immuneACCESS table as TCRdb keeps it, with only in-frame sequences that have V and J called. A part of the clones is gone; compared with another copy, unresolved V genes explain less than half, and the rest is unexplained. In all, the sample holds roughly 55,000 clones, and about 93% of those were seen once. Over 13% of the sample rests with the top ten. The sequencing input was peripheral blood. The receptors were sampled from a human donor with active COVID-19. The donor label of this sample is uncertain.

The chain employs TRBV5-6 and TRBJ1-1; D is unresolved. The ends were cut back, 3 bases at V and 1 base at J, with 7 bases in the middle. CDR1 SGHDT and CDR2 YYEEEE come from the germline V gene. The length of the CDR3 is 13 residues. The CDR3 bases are TGTGCCAGCAGCTCGAACAGGAACACTGAAGCTTTCTTT. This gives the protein CASSSNRNTEAFF.

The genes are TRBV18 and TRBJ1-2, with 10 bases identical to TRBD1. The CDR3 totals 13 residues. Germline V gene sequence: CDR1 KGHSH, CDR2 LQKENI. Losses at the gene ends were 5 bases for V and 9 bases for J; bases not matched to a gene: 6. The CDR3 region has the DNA TGTGCCAGCTCAACCGGGACAGGGGCTCGCTACACCTTC. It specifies CASSTGTGARYTF.

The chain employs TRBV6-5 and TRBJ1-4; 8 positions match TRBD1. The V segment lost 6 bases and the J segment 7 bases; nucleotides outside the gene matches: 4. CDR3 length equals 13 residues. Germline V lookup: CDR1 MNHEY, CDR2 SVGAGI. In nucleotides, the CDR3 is TGTGCCAGCAGCCAGGGGGCGGTTGAAAAACTGTTTTTT. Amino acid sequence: CASSQGAVEKLFF.

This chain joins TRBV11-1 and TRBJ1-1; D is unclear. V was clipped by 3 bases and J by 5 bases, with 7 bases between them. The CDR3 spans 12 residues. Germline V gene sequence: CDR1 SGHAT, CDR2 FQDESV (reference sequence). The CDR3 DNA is TGTGCCAGCAGCTTTGTGAGAACTGAAGCTTTCTTT. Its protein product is CASSFVRTEAFF.

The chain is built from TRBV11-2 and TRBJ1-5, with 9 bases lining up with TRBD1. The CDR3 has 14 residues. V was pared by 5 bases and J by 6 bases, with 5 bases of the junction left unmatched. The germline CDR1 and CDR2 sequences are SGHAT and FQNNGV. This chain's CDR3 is CASSRTGVSQPQHF. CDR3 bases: TGTGCCAGCAGCCGGACAGGGGTTAGTCAGCCCCAGCATTTT. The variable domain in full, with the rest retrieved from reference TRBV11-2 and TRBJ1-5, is EAGVAQSPRYKIIEKRQSVAFWCNPISGHATLYWYQQILGQGPKLLIQFQNNGVVDDSQLPKDRFSAERLKGVDSTLKIQPAKLEDSAVYLCASSRTGVSQPQHFGDGTRLSIL.

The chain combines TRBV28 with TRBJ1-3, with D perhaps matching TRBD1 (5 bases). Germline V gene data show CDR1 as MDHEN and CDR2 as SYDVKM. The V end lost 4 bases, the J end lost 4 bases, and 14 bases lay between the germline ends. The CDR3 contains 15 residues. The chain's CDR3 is CASSSGNLAGNTIYF. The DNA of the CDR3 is TGTGCCAGCAGTTCAGGGAACTTGGCCGGAAACACCATATATTTT.

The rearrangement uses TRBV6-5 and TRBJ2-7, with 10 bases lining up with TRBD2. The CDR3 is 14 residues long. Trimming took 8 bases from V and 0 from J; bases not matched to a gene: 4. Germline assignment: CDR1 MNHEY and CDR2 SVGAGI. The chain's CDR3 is CASSRTSGSYEQYV. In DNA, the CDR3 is TGTGCCAGCTCCAGGACTAGCGGCTCCTACGAGCAGTACGTC.

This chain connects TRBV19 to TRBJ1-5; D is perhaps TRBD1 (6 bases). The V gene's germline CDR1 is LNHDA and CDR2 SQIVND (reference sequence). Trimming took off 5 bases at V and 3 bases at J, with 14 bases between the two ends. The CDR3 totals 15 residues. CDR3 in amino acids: CASSLTGQYNQPQHF. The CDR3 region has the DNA TGTGCCAGTAGTCTAACCGGACAGTACAATCAGCCCCAGCATTTT. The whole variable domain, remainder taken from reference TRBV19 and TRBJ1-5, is DGGITQSPKYLFRKEGQNVTLSCEQNLNHDAMYWYRQDPGQGLRLIYYSQIVNDFQKGDIAEGYSVSREKKESFPLTVTSAQKNPTAFYLCASSLTGQYNQPQHFGDGTRLSIL.

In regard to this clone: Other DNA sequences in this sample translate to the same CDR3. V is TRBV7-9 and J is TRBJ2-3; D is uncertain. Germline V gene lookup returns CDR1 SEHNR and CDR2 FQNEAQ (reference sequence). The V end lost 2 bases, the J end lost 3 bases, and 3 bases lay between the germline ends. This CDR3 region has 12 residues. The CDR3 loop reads CASSLRTDTQYF. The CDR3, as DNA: TGTGCCAGCAGCTTACGGACAGATACGCAGTATTTT.

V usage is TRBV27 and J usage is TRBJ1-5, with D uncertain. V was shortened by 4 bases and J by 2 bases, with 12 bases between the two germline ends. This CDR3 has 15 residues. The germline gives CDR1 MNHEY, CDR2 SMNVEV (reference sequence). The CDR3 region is CASSSAGKGNQPQHF. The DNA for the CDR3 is TGTGCCAGCAGTTCCGCGGGGAAGGGCAATCAGCCCCAGCATTTT.

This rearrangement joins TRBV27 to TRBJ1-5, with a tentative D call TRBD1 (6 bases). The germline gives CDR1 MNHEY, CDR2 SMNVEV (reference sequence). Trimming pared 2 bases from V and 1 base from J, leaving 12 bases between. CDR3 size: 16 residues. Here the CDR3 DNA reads TGTGCCAGCAGTTTAAAAGGGGGATGGAGCAATCAGCCCCAGCATTTT. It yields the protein CASSLKGGWSNQPQHF.

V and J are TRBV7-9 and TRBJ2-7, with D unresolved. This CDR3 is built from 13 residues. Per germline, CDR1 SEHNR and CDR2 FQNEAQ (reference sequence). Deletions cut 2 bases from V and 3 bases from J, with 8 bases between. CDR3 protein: CASSLSPSYEQYF. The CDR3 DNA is TGTGCCAGCAGCTTATCCCCCAGCTACGAGCAGTACTTC.

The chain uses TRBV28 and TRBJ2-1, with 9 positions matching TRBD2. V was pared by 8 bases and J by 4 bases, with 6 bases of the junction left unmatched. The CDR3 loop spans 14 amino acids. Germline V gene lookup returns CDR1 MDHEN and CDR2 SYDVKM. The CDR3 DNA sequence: TGTGCCAGCCGCAGCGGGAGGCCTTACAATGAGCAGTTCTTC. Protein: CASRSGRPYNEQFF.